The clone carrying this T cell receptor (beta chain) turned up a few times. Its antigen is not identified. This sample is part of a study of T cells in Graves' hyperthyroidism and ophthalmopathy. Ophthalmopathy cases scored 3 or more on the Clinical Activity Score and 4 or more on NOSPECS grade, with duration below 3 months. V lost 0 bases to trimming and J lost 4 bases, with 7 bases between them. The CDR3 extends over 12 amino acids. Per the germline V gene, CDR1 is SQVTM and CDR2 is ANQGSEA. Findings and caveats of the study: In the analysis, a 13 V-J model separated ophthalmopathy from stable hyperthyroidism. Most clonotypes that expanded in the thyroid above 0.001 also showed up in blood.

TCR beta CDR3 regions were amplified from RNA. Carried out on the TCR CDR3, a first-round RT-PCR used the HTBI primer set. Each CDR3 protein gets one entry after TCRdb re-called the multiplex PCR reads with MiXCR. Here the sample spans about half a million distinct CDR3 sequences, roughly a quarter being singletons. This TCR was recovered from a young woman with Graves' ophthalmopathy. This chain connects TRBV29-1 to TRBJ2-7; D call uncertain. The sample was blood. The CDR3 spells CSVEDSQYEQYF. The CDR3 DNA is TGCAGCGTTGAAGATAGCCAGTACGAGCAGTACTTC.